The 4 T cell receptor beta chains presented below share a single source sample, sequenced in a study of response to subunit inactivated influenza vaccine. TCRdb fed the RT-PCR reads into MiXCR, producing one record per CDR3 protein. The sample contains approximately 530,000 distinct CDR3 sequences, approximately 7.1% of which appear only once. The source material was PBMCs from blood, sampled about 24 months after vaccination. These receptors were obtained from a man aged 45 to 75 who received an inactivated influenza vaccine.

This clonotype was counted only a few times. The chain joins TRBV12-3 or TRBV12-4 to TRBJ2-3; 13 bases line up with TRBD2. The CDR3 is 16 amino acids. Trimming cost V 5 bases and J 2 bases; bases outside gene matches: 4. CDR3 region: CASSRTSGGPTDTQYF. The CDR3 bases are TGTGCCAGCAGTCGGACTAGCGGGGGCCCCACAGATACGCAGTATTTT.

This clonotype was observed many times. This chain links TRBV6-2 or TRBV6-3 with TRBJ2-2, with D unresolved. Germline loops: CDR1 MNHEY, CDR2 SVGEGT. The V end was cut by 2 bases, the J end by 6 bases, with 7 bases between. The CDR3 has 13 residues. The CDR3 DNA follows: TGTGCCAGCAGTTACGTCTTCTCCGGGGAGCTGTTTTTT. It translates to CASSYVFSGELFF.

This clonotype was counted only a few times. This rearrangement joins TRBV30 to TRBJ2-5, with 8 bases matching TRBD2. CDR3 length: 15 amino acids. Germline CDR1 reads GTSNPN; CDR2 reads SVGIG (reference sequence). The ends lost 5 bases at V and 3 bases at J; junction bases unmatched: 11. The CDR3 DNA follows: TGTGCCTGGGGGGTTTGGCTAGCGGGTGAAGAGACCCAGTACTTC. It translates to CAWGVWLAGEETQYF. Full variable domain (missing parts from reference TRBV30 and TRBJ2-5): SQTIHQWPATLVQPVGSPLSLECTVEGTSNPNLYWYRQAAGRGLQLLFYSVGIGQISSEVPQNLSASRPQDRQFILSSKKLLLSDSGFYLCAWGVWLAGEETQYFGPGTRLLVL.

This clonotype has just a few counts. The chain joins TRBV20-1 to TRBJ2-3; 9 nucleotides match TRBD2. The trim removed 3 bases at V and 4 bases at J, leaving 8 bases unmatched. Germline assignment: CDR1 DFQATT and CDR2 SNEGSKA (reference sequence). The CDR3 extends over 15 amino acids. CDR3 sequence: CSARRPAGGSDTQYF. The CDR3 DNA reads TGCAGTGCTAGGCGGCCAGCGGGGGGTTCAGATACGCAGTATTTT.